This entry concerns a single T cell receptor (beta chain). The sample belongs to a study of technical replicates of blood from four donors. Measured with immunoSEQ multiplex PCR; TCRdb has only the in-frame clones, and not every one. This sample yields over 70,000 clones, of which 90% to 95% are seen a single time; roughly 0.37% belongs to the top ten. Germline CDR1 MGHRA, CDR2 YSYEKL. The CDR3 is 16 residues long. Trimming took 7 bases from V and 5 from J; bases not matched to a gene: 15. Sample: T cells isolated from PBMCs. The receptor was derived from a human donor in good health. The rearrangement links TRBV4-1 to TRBJ1-2; TRBD1 agrees at 8 bases. CDR3 loop: CASNSRTGGHLYGYTF. The CDR3, as DNA: TGCGCCAGCAACTCCCGCACAGGGGGTCACTTATATGGCTACACCTTC.